The 31 T cell receptor beta chains listed next were all sequenced from one sample in a study of Graves' ophthalmopathy and Graves' hyperthyroidism. The TCR beta CDR3 regions underwent amplification from RNA transcripts. HTBI primers primed a first-round RT-PCR, and a second-round multiplex PCR followed. TCRdb reanalysed the multiplex PCR reads using MiXCR and keeps one entry per CDR3 protein. The table records 300,000 to 400,000 distinct CDR3 sequences, about 18% of them present only once. Sequencing was carried out using peripheral blood. The receptors originated from an adult woman with stable Graves' hyperthyroidism.

This clonotype was seen many times. CDR3 loop: CASSGGRIAELGSYEQYF. The CDR3 bases are TGTGCCAGCAGCGGTGGACGTATAGCGGAGCTGGGCTCCTACGAGCAGTACTTC. The V call is TRBV9, the J call TRBJ2-7, with D possibly matching TRBD2 (6 bases). Germline V lookup: CDR1 SGDLS, CDR2 YYNGEE. CDR3 length equals 18 residues. The ends were cut back, 3 bases at V and 0 bases at J, with 22 bases in the middle.

This clonotype was seen at least ten times. The chain has TRBV10-3 and TRBJ1-2, with D tentatively TRBD1 (6 bases). The V and J ends lost 4 bases and 0 bases respectively, with 9 bases between them. CDR3 length: 14 residues. Germline CDR1 is ENHRY and CDR2 is SYGVKD. The CDR3 nucleotides read TGTGCCATCAGTGGCAGGGGATCTAACTATGGCTACACCTTC. This translates into CAISGRGSNYGYTF.

This clonotype was found a few times. The chain uses TRBV18 and TRBJ2-1, with 11 bases lining up with TRBD2. Germline trimming cut 3 bases from V and 8 bases from J; bases unmatched to any gene: 3. Germline V gene lookup returns CDR1 KGHSH and CDR2 LQKENI. The CDR3 consists of 14 residues. The CDR3: CASSPLAGGDEQFF. CDR3 DNA sequence: TGTGCCAGCTCACCCCTAGCGGGAGGCGATGAGCAGTTCTTC. The complete variable domain, with remaining parts taken from reference TRBV18 and TRBJ2-1, reads NAGVMQNPRHLVRRRGQEARLRCSPMKGHSHVYWYRQLPEEGLKFMVYLQKENIIDESGMPKERFSAEFPKEGPSILRIQQVVRGDSAAYFCASSPLAGGDEQFFGPGTRLTVL.

This clonotype was recorded many times. This sequence joins TRBV2 and TRBJ2-7; 9 bases align to TRBD1. The J segment lost 7 bases and the V segment lost 5 bases, leaving 9 bases of the junction unmatched. The CDR3 extends over 14 amino acids. The V gene's germline CDR1 is SNHLY and CDR2 FYNNEI. The CDR3: CASSKGQGLWEQYF. CDR3 DNA sequence: TGTGCCAGCAGTAAGGGACAGGGTTTATGGGAGCAGTACTTC.

This clonotype was counted ten times or more. The chain is built from TRBV28 and TRBJ2-2; weak D call: TRBD2 (5 bases). The CDR3 consists of 16 residues. V shed 1 base and J shed 4 bases, with 13 bases lying between them. Germline CDR1 MDHEN, CDR2 SYDVKM. CDR3 region: CASSLSPGVRTGELFF. The CDR3 DNA is TGTGCCAGCAGTTTATCCCCCGGGGTCCGCACCGGGGAGCTGTTTTTT.

This clonotype was detected many times. This chain links TRBV5-1 with TRBJ1-5; D remains ambiguous. V lost 4 bases to trimming and J lost 0 bases, with 11 bases between them. Germline V lookup: CDR1 SGHRS, CDR2 YFSETQ. The CDR3 totals 15 residues. The CDR3 region is CASSPYSYSNQPQHF. The CDR3 DNA is TGCGCCAGCAGCCCTTACTCCTATAGCAATCAGCCCCAGCATTTT.

This clonotype has ten or more counts. V and J are TRBV27 and TRBJ1-1; weak D call: TRBD1 (5 bases). Trimming removed 0 bases at V and 5 bases at J, with 13 bases between. The CDR3 is 15 amino acids. Germline V gene data show CDR1 as MNHEY and CDR2 as SMNVEV (reference sequence). CDR3 DNA: TGTGCCAGCAGTTTATCGACCCCCAGGGCGACTGAAGCTTTCTTT. Encoded protein: CASSLSTPRATEAFF.

In this sample, this clonotype turned up many times. This sequence joins TRBV9 and TRBJ2-5; 7 nucleotides agree with TRBD2. With V trimmed by 1 base and J by 5 bases, 2 bases remained unmatched. The germline CDR1 and CDR2 sequences are SGDLS and YYNGEE. The CDR3 length is 13 residues. The DNA for the CDR3 is TGTGCCAGCAGCGTATCCGGGAGGGAGACCCAGTACTTC. Protein sequence: CASSVSGRETQYF.

This clonotype was seen at least ten times. The chain couples TRBV6-1 to TRBJ1-5; 8 bases agree with TRBD1. The CDR3 spans 17 residues. The germline V gene has CDR1 MNHNS and CDR2 SASEGT. Trimming cost V 5 bases and J 0 bases; bases outside gene matches: 9. CDR3 sequence reads: CASSKGPQGASNQPQHF. The CDR3 DNA follows: TGTGCCAGCAGTAAGGGCCCGCAGGGGGCTAGCAATCAGCCCCAGCATTTT.

V gene TRBV11-2 combines with J gene TRBJ1-1; D is unresolved. The germline V gene has CDR1 SGHAT and CDR2 FQNNGV. The CDR3 contains 14 residues. The germline V and J ends were trimmed by 0 bases and 4 bases, with 9 bases remaining between them. CDR3 sequence (DNA): TGTGCCAGCAGCTTAGATGTATCGGCCACTGAAGCTTTCTTT. This codes for CASSLDVSATEAFF. Using reference TRBV11-2 and TRBJ1-1 for the parts outside the CDR3, the full variable domain is EAGVAQSPRYKIIEKRQSVAFWCNPISGHATLYWYQQILGQGPKLLIQFQNNGVVDDSQLPKDRFSAERLKGVDSTLKIQPAKLEDSAVYLCASSLDVSATEAFFGQGTRLTVV.

This clonotype has ten or more counts. V is TRBV20-1 and J is TRBJ2-5; TRBD1 matches at 9 bases. Germline-derived CDR1 and CDR2 are DFQATT and SNEGSKA (reference sequence). CDR3 length: 15 amino acids. Trimming took 3 bases from V and 4 from J; bases not matched to a gene: 9. As DNA, the CDR3 is TGCAGTGCTAGTTCCGGGACAGGGTGGTCAGAGACCCAGTACTTC. It specifies CSASSGTGWSETQYF.

The sample holds a few counts of this clonotype. J is TRBJ1-5 and V is TRBV3-1; D is unclear. Trimming took 1 base from V and 4 from J, leaving 14 bases between them. The CDR3 is 16 residues long. CDR1 and CDR2 (germline): LGHDT, YNNKEL (reference sequence). CDR3 nucleotides: TGTGCCAGCAGCCAAGGTGAGCGGGGTTGGAATCAGCCCCAGCATTTT. It is translated as CASSQGERGWNQPQHF.

This clonotype was seen at least ten times. V gene TRBV15 combines with J gene TRBJ2-5, with TRBD2 identical over 8 bases. The junction had 2 bases not matched to a gene; V was cut back by 4 bases and J by 4 bases. CDR1 and CDR2 (germline): LNHNV, YYDKDF (reference sequence). CDR3 length equals 13 residues. The CDR3 nucleotides are TGTGCCACCAGCAATCTAGCGGGAGAGACCCAGTACTTC. It codes for CATSNLAGETQYF.

The J gene is TRBJ2-7, the V gene TRBV20-1, with D hard to call. The CDR3 runs 12 residues. CDR1 and CDR2 (germline): DFQATT, SNEGSKA (reference sequence). Trimming cost V 4 bases and J 2 bases, with 9 bases left between them. CDR3 in DNA: TGCAGTGCTACCTACGTCCCCTACGAGCAGTACTTC. Residues: CSATYVPYEQYF.

This clonotype was seen repeatedly, ten times or more. This chain uses TRBV13 with TRBJ1-6; D possibly corresponds to TRBD1 (5 bases). The CDR3 length is 14 residues. Germline CDR1 reads PRHDT; CDR2 reads FYEKMQ (reference sequence). V lost 0 bases to trimming and J lost 8 bases, with 8 bases between them. The CDR3 region is CASSLGGVDSPLHF. CDR3 DNA sequence: TGTGCCAGCAGCTTAGGAGGGGTGGATTCACCCCTCCACTTT.

J is TRBJ2-7 and V is TRBV11-2, with TRBD2 matching over 8 bases. Germline V gives CDR1 SGHAT, CDR2 FQNNGV. Germline trimming cut 5 bases from V and 2 bases from J; bases unmatched to any gene: 8. The CDR3 totals 15 residues. The CDR3 sequence is CASSPLSGLAYEQYF. DNA of the CDR3: TGTGCCAGCAGCCCCCTCTCGGGACTAGCCTACGAGCAGTACTTC.

This clonotype appeared many times. The chain carries TRBV12-3 or TRBV12-4 and TRBJ2-7; a possible D gene is TRBD2 (6 bases). The CDR3 sequence is 14 residues long. Trimming cost V 5 bases and J 0 bases, with 11 bases left between them. CDR3 residues: CASSDTSNSYEQYF. CDR3 bases: TGTGCCAGCAGTGATACTAGCAACTCCTACGAGCAGTACTTC.

The gene calls are TRBV28 and TRBJ2-5, with D perhaps matching TRBD1 (6 bases). The germline gives CDR1 MDHEN, CDR2 SYDVKM. V was clipped by 4 bases and J by 3 bases, with 12 bases between them. CDR3 length: 14 amino acids. CDR3 region: CASSSRGSEETQYF. CDR3 nucleotides: TGTGCCAGCAGTTCCAGGGGATCCGAAGAGACCCAGTACTTC.

In its sample, this clonotype was seen many times. Written as DNA, the CDR3 is TGTGCCAGCAGTCCCGGGACATATAGCAATCAGCCCCAGCATTTT. This gives the protein CASSPGTYSNQPQHF. V and J are TRBV12-3 or TRBV12-4 and TRBJ1-5, with TRBD1 as a possible D gene (6 bases). The germline V and J ends were trimmed by 5 bases and 0 bases, with 11 bases remaining between them. The length of the CDR3 is 15 residues.

The V and J genes are TRBV28 and TRBJ2-7; no definite D call. Looked up from germline, CDR1 is MDHEN and CDR2 is SYDVKM. Trimming took off 1 base at V and 1 base at J, with 11 bases between the two ends. The CDR3 extends over 15 amino acids. This CDR3 is CASSLFGYMSYEQYF. Here the CDR3 DNA reads TGTGCCAGCAGTTTATTTGGGTATATGTCCTACGAGCAGTACTTC.

This clonotype has at least ten counts. The rearrangement uses TRBV19 and TRBJ2-5; D is unclear. The germline V gene encodes CDR1 LNHDA and CDR2 SQIVND (reference sequence). This CDR3 is 14 amino acids long. Trimming stripped 4 bases from V and 1 base from J, with 10 bases between. The CDR3 loop is CASSTSDPQETQYF. The CDR3 nucleotides are TGTGCCAGTAGTACAAGCGACCCCCAAGAGACCCAGTACTTC.

There are many counts of this clonotype. The rearrangement uses TRBV29-1 and TRBJ2-7; TRBD1 aligns across 12 bases. Germline V CDR1 and CDR2: SQVTM, ANQGSEA. The V gene end was trimmed by 0 bases and the J gene end by 7 bases; junction bases not matched to a gene: 13. This CDR3 spans 17 amino acids. The chain's CDR3 is CSVEDDGPGQGAQEQYF. The CDR3 region has the DNA TGCAGCGTTGAAGATGACGGGCCGGGACAGGGGGCGCAGGAGCAGTACTTC.

This clonotype was detected many times. The chain joins TRBV29-1 to TRBJ2-7; possibly TRBD1 for D (5 bases). Germline loops: CDR1 SQVTM, CDR2 ANQGSEA. CDR3 length: 12 residues. Trimming cost V 4 bases and J 2 bases, with 9 bases left between them. As DNA, the CDR3 is TGCAGCGTTGCTGGGGCAGCCTACGAGCAGTACTTC. Amino acids: CSVAGAAYEQYF.

This clonotype has a count of ten or more. This chain links TRBV20-1 with TRBJ1-2, with TRBD1 as a possible D gene (5 bases). Germline loops: CDR1 DFQATT, CDR2 SNEGSKA (reference sequence). The CDR3 runs 13 residues. Deletions cut 6 bases from V and 3 bases from J, with 14 bases between. The CDR3 nucleotides are TGCAGTGCGCGCGCAGGGTTGGACTATGGCTACACCTTC. This sequence encodes CSARAGLDYGYTF.

This clonotype was found a few times. The chain recombines TRBV9 with TRBJ1-1, with a tentative D call TRBD1 (6 bases). The CDR3 loop spans 14 amino acids. Trimming removed 4 bases at V and 11 bases at J, with 21 bases between. Germline V gives CDR1 SGDLS, CDR2 YYNGEE. The DNA of the CDR3 is TGTGCCAGCAGCCCCCGAGGGGGGGGCCAGTGGGCTTTCTTT. Translated: CASSPRGGGQWAFF.

This clonotype was detected many times. The V gene is TRBV20-1, the J gene TRBJ1-5; 7 bases are a match to TRBD1. Germline V lookup: CDR1 DFQATT, CDR2 SNEGSKA (reference sequence). The CDR3 sequence is 13 residues long. Unmatched junction bases numbered 5, after V lost 5 bases and J lost 4 bases. CDR3 nucleotide sequence: TGCAGTGCTGGGGACAGCCCTAATCAGCCCCAGCATTTT. Translating gives CSAGDSPNQPQHF.

This clonotype was observed at least ten times. In this CDR3 the conserved last residue, phenylalanine or tryptophan, is missing, so a read error is likely. The chain carries TRBV12-3 or TRBV12-4 and TRBJ2-2; D possibly corresponds to TRBD1 (5 bases). There are 13 residues in the CDR3. V was clipped by 6 bases and J by 5 bases, with 10 bases between them. This chain's CDR3 is CASSPSGTGELFL. The CDR3 nucleotides read TGTGCCAGCAGCCCGTCAGGGACCGGGGAGCTGTTTCTT.

This clonotype was observed many times. The gene calls are TRBV6-5 and TRBJ2-7; TRBD2 agrees at 7 bases. Losses at the gene ends were 1 base for V and 7 bases for J; bases not matched to a gene: 4. Germline-derived CDR1 and CDR2 are MNHEY and SVGAGI. This CDR3 spans 13 amino acids. CDR3 bases: TGTGCCAGCAGTTACTTGGCTAGCGGTGAGCAGTACTTC. It encodes CASSYLASGEQYF.

This clonotype was detected ten times or more. The chain carries TRBV28 and TRBJ1-1; 7 bases line up with TRBD1. The V and J ends lost 3 bases and 3 bases, in that order; junction bases with no gene match: 7. CDR1 is MDHEN and CDR2 is SYDVKM in the germline V gene. CDR3 length: 15 amino acids. CDR3 residues: CASSLTGRLDTEAFF. In nucleotides, the CDR3 is TGTGCCAGCAGTTTGACAGGGAGGCTTGACACTGAAGCTTTCTTT.

This clonotype was seen a few times. V is TRBV19 and J is TRBJ2-3, with D tentatively TRBD1 or TRBD2 (5 bases each). CDR3 size: 15 residues. V was shortened by 5 bases and J by 3 bases, with 15 bases between the two germline ends. In germline, CDR1 is LNHDA, CDR2 SQIVND (reference sequence). The CDR3 DNA sequence: TGTGCCAGTAGTGGAGGTGGGGGTCGGACAGATACGCAGTATTTT. Its translation is CASSGGGGRTDTQYF.

This sequence joins TRBV2 and TRBJ2-4; tentatively, D is TRBD1 or TRBD2 (5 bases each). The CDR3 runs 13 residues. Trimming took 6 bases from V and 10 from J, leaving 16 bases between them. Germline assignment: CDR1 SNHLY and CDR2 FYNNEI. The chain's CDR3 is CASSGSDRNIQYF. CDR3 bases: TGTGCCAGCAGCGGTAGCGACAGAAATATTCAGTACTTC.